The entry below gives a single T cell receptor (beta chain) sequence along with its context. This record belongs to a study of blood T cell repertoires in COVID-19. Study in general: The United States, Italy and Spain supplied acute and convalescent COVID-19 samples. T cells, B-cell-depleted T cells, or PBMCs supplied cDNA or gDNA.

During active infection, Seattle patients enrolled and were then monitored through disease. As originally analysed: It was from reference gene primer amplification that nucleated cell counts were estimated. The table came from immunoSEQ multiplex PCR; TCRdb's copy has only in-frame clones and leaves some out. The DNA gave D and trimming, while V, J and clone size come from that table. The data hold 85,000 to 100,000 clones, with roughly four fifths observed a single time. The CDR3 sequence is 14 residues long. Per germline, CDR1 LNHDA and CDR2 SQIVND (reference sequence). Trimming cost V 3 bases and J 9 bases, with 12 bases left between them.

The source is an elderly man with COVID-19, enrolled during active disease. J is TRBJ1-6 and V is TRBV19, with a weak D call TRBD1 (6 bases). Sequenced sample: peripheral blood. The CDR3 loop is CASSIQGQGSPLHF. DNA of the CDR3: TGTGCCAGTAGTATCCAGGGGCAAGGTTCACCCCTCCACTTT.